Sequencing of this T cell receptor (beta chain) was carried out in a study of blood T cell repertoires in COVID-19. Turning to the study itself: T cells, B-cell-depleted T cells, or PBMCs supplied cDNA or gDNA.

The CDR3 contains 15 residues. The V end lost 6 bases, the J end lost 3 bases, and 18 bases lay between the germline ends. Looked up from germline, CDR1 is MNHEY and CDR2 is SVGAGI. This clone appeared once. In the original analysis: By means of reference gene primer amplification, nucleated cell counts were estimated. Measured with immunoSEQ multiplex PCR; TCRdb has only the in-frame clones, and not every one. Clone size and V and J calls were adopted from that table, with D and trimming inferred from the DNA. The sample comprises 200,000 to 300,000 clones, approximately 91% of which are singletons, and 0.7% rests with the top ten.

Sequences were obtained from peripheral blood. The chain carries TRBV6-5 and TRBJ2-7, with D tentatively TRBD2 (6 bases). The clonotype was recovered from a human donor in a cohort sampled during active COVID-19. The CDR3 DNA reads as TGTGCCAGCAGGCGGGACGGTGGAGGGCTCTACGAGCAGTACTTC. It codes for CASRRDGGGLYEQYF.